One T cell receptor (beta chain) is described in this entry. The sample belongs to a study of blood T cell repertoires in COVID-19. This study enrolled people aged about 18 to 100 from about two dozen US geographic areas. Method: immunoSEQ multiplex PCR; TCRdb's copy keeps in-frame clones and lacks some. The data hold over 200,000 clones, with about nine tenths observed a single time. Sequencing was carried out using PBMCs or T cells enriched from blood (not recorded which). This clonotype was obtained from a human donor in a cohort exposed to, infected with or recovered from COVID-19 (not recorded which). The donor label of this sample is uncertain.

The CDR3 is CASSQQGARTGELFF. The CDR3 DNA follows: TGCGCCAGCAGCCAACAGGGGGCTCGGACCGGGGAGCTGTTTTTT. The chain recombines TRBV5-1 with TRBJ2-2; the match to TRBD1 covers 9 bases. V lost 4 bases to trimming and J lost 5 bases; unmatched junction nucleotides: 6. This CDR3 has 15 residues. Germline loops: CDR1 SGHRS, CDR2 YFSETQ.